Listed below are T cell receptor beta chains from one sample, sequenced in a study of blood T cell repertoires in COVID-19. Measured with immunoSEQ multiplex PCR; TCRdb has only the in-frame clones, and not every one. This sample has some 73,000 clones, with more than 80% found just once. Sequencing used peripheral blood. These receptors were obtained from a woman older than 75 with active or convalescent COVID-19. CDR3s include the opening cysteine and the closing phenylalanine or tryptophan. Fields, in order: J gene, V gene, clone size, CDR3 protein. Rows give clone size only sometimes, using once, few, many, or a class for an expanded clone.

TRBJ1-3,TRBV23-1,-,CASGAADCSGNTIYF
TRBJ2-5,TRBV5-4,-,CASSSQGKETQYF
TRBJ2-5,TRBV7-3,-,CASSNSSGTQYF
TRBJ2-2,TRBV7-6,-,CASSLARGASTGELFF
TRBJ2-1,TRBV14,-,CASSPLNRGYNEQFF
TRBJ1-1,TRBV10-1,-,CASRNSWGGNTEAFF
TRBJ2-6,TRBV7-3,-,CASSPRRGSGANVLTF
TRBJ1-6,TRBV4-3,-,CASSQDYGSSYNSPLHF
TRBJ2-7,TRBV5-1,-,CASSPEPTRSGEQYF
TRBJ2-7,TRBV5-1,-,CASSWDSGYEQYF
TRBJ1-1,TRBV28,-,CASSSRMNTEAFF
TRBJ1-2,TRBV28,-,CASSQNLDSYGYTF
TRBJ2-3,TRBV6-2/TRBV6-3,once,CASSYSINGGTPSTDTQYF
TRBJ2-3,TRBV5-1,-,CASSKDSGDTQYF
TRBJ1-2,TRBV28,-,CASREGGAVGDYGYTF
TRBJ2-5,TRBV5-4,-,CASSLGPGGKETQYF
TRBJ2-5,TRBV5-6,-,CASSYSYGRGRGETQYF
TRBJ1-1,TRBV3-1/TRBV3-2,-,CASSQGTAQNTEAFF
TRBJ1-5,TRBV7-8,-,CASSLGGASNQPQHF
TRBJ1-2,TRBV9,-,CASSPSIGGSRSYGYTF
TRBJ1-2,TRBV12-3/TRBV12-4,-,CAIKDRANYGYTF
TRBJ1-3,TRBV6-5,few,CASKRENTIYF
TRBJ1-2,TRBV2,-,CASRGSGDRQYVGYTF
TRBJ2-6,TRBV6-5,-,CASNSEGTGANVLTF
TRBJ1-1,TRBV29-1,-,CSGRQGKHTEAFF
TRBJ1-1,TRBV7-3,-,CASSLTGGSNTEAFF
TRBJ2-3,TRBV4-3,-,CASSQDRRVIGTDTQYF
TRBJ2-2,TRBV28,-,CAGRGGARAGELFF
TRBJ2-1,TRBV7-3,-,CASTKGGSYNEQFF
TRBJ2-3,TRBV5-1,-,CASSLAFGRDTQYF
TRBJ1-5,TRBV7-6,once,CASSLAGSGKLNQPQHF
TRBJ1-5,TRBV10-2,once,CASSESAAGQPQHF
TRBJ1-3,TRBV18,-,CASSPGQGGNTIYF
TRBJ2-5,TRBV4-1,-,CASSRIGLQQETQYF
TRBJ2-3,TRBV5-1,-,CASSLGQGPSTDTQYF
TRBJ1-1,TRBV29-1,-,CSVPRATGVPFEAFF
TRBJ1-2,TRBV10-3,-,CAISESDRGLDGYTF
TRBJ2-1,TRBV7-8,-,CASSPTSGNYNEQFF
TRBJ2-5,TRBV24-1,-,CATSDAGQETQYF
TRBJ1-1,TRBV14,-,CASSPPGGIGYTEAFF
TRBJ2-3,TRBV7-8,-,CASSLGPNGDTQYF
TRBJ1-2,TRBV4-1,-,CASRGTGYGYTF
TRBJ1-1,TRBV9,-,CASSVETIRQGRLTEAFF
TRBJ1-2,TRBV5-4,few,CASSPTGGGGYTF
TRBJ2-7,TRBV11-2,-,CASSQAGQGISEQYF
TRBJ2-2,TRBV6-5,-,CASSQTDTGELFF
TRBJ1-2,TRBV24-1,-,CATIGPGVMFYGYTF
TRBJ2-1,TRBV7-2,-,CASSLGLAGGPQNEQFF
TRBJ2-1,TRBV18,-,CASSLRGTPISYNEQFF
TRBJ2-5,TRBV9,-,CASSVRGQETQYF
TRBJ1-2,TRBV9,-,CASSVGQTNYGYTF
TRBJ1-2,TRBV7-2,-,CASSLGQRYGYTF
TRBJ1-2,TRBV7-2,few,CASSLGGGYGYTF
TRBJ1-6,TRBV9,-,CASSVVEGGSPLHF
TRBJ2-1,TRBV19,-,CASRGTSEGDEQFF
TRBJ1-5,TRBV6-5,-,CASSDSRAQHF